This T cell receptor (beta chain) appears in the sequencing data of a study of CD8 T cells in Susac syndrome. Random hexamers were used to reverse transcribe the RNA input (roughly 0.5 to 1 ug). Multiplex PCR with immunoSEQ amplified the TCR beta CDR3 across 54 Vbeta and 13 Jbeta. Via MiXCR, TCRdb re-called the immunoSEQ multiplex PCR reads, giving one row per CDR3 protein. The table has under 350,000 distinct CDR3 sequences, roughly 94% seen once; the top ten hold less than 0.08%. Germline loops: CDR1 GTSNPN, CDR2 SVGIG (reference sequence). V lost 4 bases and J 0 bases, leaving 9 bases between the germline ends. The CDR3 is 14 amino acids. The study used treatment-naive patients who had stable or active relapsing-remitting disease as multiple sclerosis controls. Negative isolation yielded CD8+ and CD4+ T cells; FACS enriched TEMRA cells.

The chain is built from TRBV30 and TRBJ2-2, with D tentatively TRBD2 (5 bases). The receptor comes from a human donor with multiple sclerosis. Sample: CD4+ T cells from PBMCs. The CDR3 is CAWKRETNTGELFF. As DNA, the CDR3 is TGTGCCTGGAAGAGGGAAACGAACACCGGGGAGCTGTTTTTT.